This T cell receptor (beta chain) was recovered during a study of patients and donors after allogeneic stem cell transplantation. This clonotype was observed a few times. Germline values: CDR1 KGHDR, CDR2 SFDVKD. The germline V and J ends were trimmed by 7 bases and 1 base, with 15 bases remaining between them. The CDR3 contains 15 residues. TCRdb passed the RT-PCR reads through MiXCR, listing each CDR3 protein once. This sample yields more than 1,000 distinct CDR3 sequences, of which 30% to 45% are seen a single time; around a third belongs to the top ten. The J gene is TRBJ1-1, the V gene TRBV24-1, with D unresolved. The receptor comes from a human donor who was either an allogeneic HSCT recipient or a stem cell or donor lymphocyte infusion donor (not recorded which). It is not recorded whose cells these are; they may come from a transplant donor. Sequencing input: blood, either unsorted or a sorted T cell fraction (not recorded which). The CDR3 here is CATSVEGLRNTEAFF. The CDR3 bases are TGTGCCACCAGCGTGGAAGGACTGAGGAACACTGAAGCTTTCTTT.